The rows below give T cell receptor beta chains drawn from one sample of a study of radiation and T cells in renal cell carcinoma. Clones were sequenced by immunoSEQ multiplex PCR, and TCRdb holds only the in-frame ones, with some missing. The sample holds roughly 120,000 clones, about four fifths seen once. The source material was blood, sampled from a patient whose treatment included radiotherapy and nephrectomy. These receptor sequences come from a woman aged 55-70 years with renal cell carcinoma. Each CDR3 is given with its conserved first and last residue. A D gene is named only where the DNA matches it firmly. Not all rows give a size; the values are once, few, many and, for expanded clones, a class.

v_gene	j_gene	d_gene	abundance	CDR3aa
TRBV5-4	TRBJ1-4	TRBD1	-	CASSLDPGQMGKGEKLFF
TRBV10-1	TRBJ2-7	TRBD1	-	CASILEGQVYEQYF
TRBV11-2	TRBJ2-7	TRBD1	-	CASSSHRGRGEQYF
TRBV7-3	TRBJ2-2	TRBD1	-	CASSLQGASGELFF
TRBV7-2	TRBJ2-1	TRBD1	-	CASSLVPGTGQSEQFF
TRBV29-1	TRBJ2-7	-	-	CSVEEAAEEQYF
TRBV27	TRBJ1-5	TRBD1	-	CASSLGQGYNQPQHF
TRBV5-1	TRBJ2-7	-	once	CASSLDGATYEQYF
TRBV19	TRBJ2-4	-	-	CASSSTFAKNIQYF
TRBV10-3	TRBJ1-1	TRBD1	-	CAISRDRDSEAFF
TRBV14	TRBJ1-3	-	-	CASSQGLNSGNTIYF
TRBV6-7	TRBJ2-7	-	-	CASSYSCRGSVLGSYEQYF
TRBV27	TRBJ2-7	-	-	CASSPGTLSYEQYF
TRBV19	TRBJ1-1	-	-	CASSMTDSNTEAFF
TRBV5-4	TRBJ2-5	-	-	CASSLDESLVVGGETQYF
TRBV11-2	TRBJ2-7	-	-	CASSRTGAYEQYF
TRBV5-6	TRBJ2-7	-	few	CASSFAGITYEQYF
TRBV7-9	TRBJ2-7	TRBD1	once	CASSPGQGTYEQYF
TRBV5-4	TRBJ1-2	-	-	CASSLDGGYGYTF
TRBV18	TRBJ1-2	-	-	CASSPEAGSNYGYTF
TRBV20-1	TRBJ2-1	-	-	CSARSGPGEFF
TRBV10-1	TRBJ2-3	TRBD1	-	CASSGDRGHGTDTQYF
TRBV6-6	TRBJ1-2	TRBD1	-	CASSYSGQASYGYTF
TRBV27	TRBJ2-1	TRBD2	-	CASRLAGAYNEQFF
TRBV5-4	TRBJ2-5	-	-	CASSLTGYETQYF
TRBV5-1	TRBJ2-1	TRBD2	-	CASSDGLAGVDEQFF
TRBV6-1	TRBJ1-2	-	-	CASRGGGGYGYTF
TRBV7-9	TRBJ2-5	-	-	CASSAGGAMIGTQYF
TRBV16	TRBJ1-2	TRBD1	once	CASSRQGYDGYTF
TRBV19	TRBJ2-2	-	-	CASSIGGAGELFF
TRBV5-1	TRBJ2-5	-	-	CASSLEGGWGETQYF
TRBV7-7	TRBJ2-5	-	-	CASSRDRQETQYF
TRBV7-9	TRBJ1-4	-	-	CASSLGDSYAEKLFF
TRBV5-1	TRBJ2-3	TRBD2	-	CASSLGLRTGGSADTQYF
TRBV29-1	TRBJ2-1	-	-	CSVEPGTSVYNEQFF
TRBV15	TRBJ2-3	TRBD1	-	CATSRTRTGGTDTQYF
TRBV6-5	TRBJ1-1	-	-	CASSYYRANTEAFF
TRBV16	TRBJ1-4	-	-	CASSQSERRLEKLFF
TRBV5-1	TRBJ2-7	-	-	CASSFDFAYEQYF
TRBV13	TRBJ2-1	-	once	CASSSGIYYNEQFF
TRBV5-6	TRBJ1-1	-	-	CASSLDRRTEAFF
TRBV28	TRBJ1-1	-	-	CASSNSGLRGRGTEAFF
TRBV11-2	TRBJ1-1	-	-	CASSLAGSMNTEAFF
TRBV4-2	TRBJ2-7	-	-	CASSQEAGSSYTYEQYF
TRBV6-4	TRBJ2-1	TRBD2	-	CASSDGGGITNEQFF
TRBV6-1	TRBJ1-1	TRBD1	few	CASSKSTGMNTEAFF
TRBV6-1	TRBJ2-7	-	-	CASPGEVSYEQYF
TRBV28	TRBJ2-7	-	-	CASSLGATYEQYF
TRBV6-1	TRBJ2-5	-	-	CASARTALETQYF
TRBV4-2	TRBJ2-5	-	-	CASSQEKGRGQVGETQYF
TRBV10-3	TRBJ1-3	-	-	CAISGGPSSGNTIYF
TRBV7-2	TRBJ2-1	-	few	CASSLIRAYNEQFF
TRBV4-2	TRBJ2-2	-	once	CASSPSGNTGELFF
TRBV5-1	TRBJ1-3	-	-	CASSPEGGAGNTIYF
TRBV5-1	TRBJ1-6	-	-	CASSLAGGDNSPLHF
TRBV10-3	TRBJ1-5	-	-	CAISEQGGIGNQPQHF
TRBV19	TRBJ1-1	-	few	CASRTTANTEAFF